Presented here are 9 T cell receptor beta chains from one specimen sequenced in a study of cytomegalovirus exposure and HLA in healthy donors. This table comes from immunoSEQ multiplex PCR, and its TCRdb copy is limited to in-frame clones, with some not included. In the table there are about 98,000 clones, approximately 94% of which are singletons. The specimen sequenced was PBMCs. These receptors all stem from a woman in her late teens or twenties in good health and CMV-seronegative.

J is TRBJ1-6 and V is TRBV5-1, with 7 bases aligning to TRBD1. Unmatched junction bases numbered 3, after V lost 2 bases and J lost 7 bases. Germline V gene lookup returns CDR1 SGHRS and CDR2 YFSETQ. This CDR3 spans 14 amino acids. CDR3 amino acids: CASSFGRGNSPLHF. DNA for the CDR3: TGCGCCAGCAGCTTCGGCAGGGGGAATTCACCCCTCCACTTT.

The chain joins TRBV6-5 to TRBJ1-5, with a tentative D call TRBD1 (5 bases). Trimming shortened V by 4 bases and J by 0 bases, and 13 bases separated the two germline ends. This CDR3 has 16 residues. Germline CDR1 is MNHEY and CDR2 is SVGAGI. The CDR3 sequence is CASSSPGGYSNQPQHF. The CDR3 nucleotides read TGTGCCAGCAGTTCTCCTGGGGGGTATAGCAATCAGCCCCAGCATTTT.

This clone has a handful of counts. The chain couples TRBV11-3 to TRBJ2-7, with 10 positions matching TRBD1. CDR1 SGHNT and CDR2 YENEEA come from the germline V gene. This CDR3 has 14 residues. The V gene end was trimmed by 5 bases and the J gene end by 7 bases; junction bases not matched to a gene: 8. The CDR3 DNA follows: TGTGCCAGCAGCCCCGGGACAGGGGTAGAGGAGCAGTACTTC. Its protein is CASSPGTGVEEQYF.

This chain joins TRBV9 and TRBJ2-2; 10 nucleotides line up with TRBD1. Germline CDR1 SGDLS, CDR2 YYNGEE. The CDR3 runs 16 residues. With V trimmed by 4 bases and J by 7 bases, 10 bases remained unmatched. The CDR3, as DNA: TGTGCCAGCAGCCCTTGGGACAGGGGATGGAACGGGGAGCTGTTTTTT. Translation gives CASSPWDRGWNGELFF.

The chain carries TRBV4-1 and TRBJ1-2; D gene ambiguous. The CDR3 length is 15 residues. Germline lookup yields CDR1 MGHRA and CDR2 YSYEKL. With 0 bases removed from V and 6 bases from J, the gap between germline ends came to 14 bases. The CDR3 DNA sequence: TGCGCCAGCAGCCAAGAGAGTCCGGTCACGGATGGCTACACCTTC. Amino acid sequence: CASSQESPVTDGYTF.

This clone appeared once. This chain links TRBV11-3 with TRBJ1-1; D is uncertain. The ends were cut back, 2 bases at V and 1 base at J, with 5 bases in the middle. This CDR3 comprises 13 residues. Germline V gene lookup returns CDR1 SGHNT and CDR2 YENEEA. This CDR3 is CASSLTANTEAFF. CDR3 nucleotides: TGTGCCAGCAGCTTAACAGCGAACACTGAAGCTTTCTTT.

Notes on this clone: Within the sample, other DNA sequences also encode this same CDR3. The rearrangement uses TRBV7-2 and TRBJ1-2; the D gene is possibly TRBD1 (5 bases). Per germline, CDR1 SGHTA and CDR2 FQGNSA. Trimming removed 5 bases at V and 2 bases at J, with 9 bases between. The CDR3 spans 13 residues. CDR3 loop: CASSPDRNYGYTF. CDR3 DNA: TGTGCCAGCAGCCCAGACAGAAACTATGGCTACACCTTC.

The chain links TRBV6-1 to TRBJ2-7; 9 bases agree with TRBD1. V gave up 3 bases and J gave up 3 bases; unmatched junction bases: 9. The CDR3 length is 16 residues. The germline gives CDR1 MNHNS, CDR2 SASEGT. The CDR3 region has the DNA TGTGCCAGCAGTGACATTGGACGACAGGGGGGCTACGAGCAGTACTTC. Translation: CASSDIGRQGGYEQYF.

V and J are TRBV5-1 and TRBJ1-1; D gene unclear. This CDR3 region has 14 residues. V lost 7 bases, J lost 3 bases, and 16 bases lay in between. Germline CDR1 is SGHRS and CDR2 is YFSETQ. The CDR3 protein is CASGITPGDTEAFF. CDR3 DNA sequence: TGCGCCAGCGGCATTACTCCCGGGGACACTGAAGCTTTCTTT.